The 20 T cell receptor beta chains listed next were all sequenced from one sample in a study of cytomegalovirus exposure and HLA in healthy donors (dated 2017 in TCRdb). The library was generated by the immunoSEQ multiplex PCR assay. For the multiplex PCR, a mixture combining 60 forward primers for TCR Vbeta segments and 13 reverse primers for TCR Jbeta segments was used. As stored in TCRdb, this immuneACCESS dataset retains in-frame rearrangements with V and J assigned. A fraction of the clones does not appear; measured against another copy, unresolved V genes explain less than half of the discrepancy, and the remainder lacks a known reason. Here the sample has over 150,000 clones; around 79% occur a single time. Clones ranked in the top ten supply roughly 7.5% of the sample. Sequencing was performed on PBMCs. The source is a male donor in good health and CMV-seropositive.

The chain links TRBV11-1 to TRBJ2-7; possible D gene TRBD2, 7 bases. Looked up from germline, CDR1 is SGHAT and CDR2 is FQDESV (reference sequence). The CDR3 is made up of 15 amino acids. Trimming pared 1 base from V and 0 bases from J, leaving 10 bases between. The DNA of the CDR3 is TGTGCCAGCAGCTTAGAGGGGGGGGCCTCCTACGAGCAGTACTTC. Protein: CASSLEGGASYEQYF.

This chain joins TRBV6-1 and TRBJ2-7, with TRBD1 matching over 8 bases. This CDR3 spans 15 amino acids. J lost 0 bases, V lost 4 bases, and 5 bases had no gene match. Germline values: CDR1 MNHNS, CDR2 SASEGT. CDR3 amino acids: CASSGRGTGSYEQYF. CDR3 sequence (DNA): TGTGCCAGCAGTGGGCGCGGGACAGGCTCCTACGAGCAGTACTTC.

The chain has TRBV19 and TRBJ1-2, with D possibly being TRBD1 (6 bases). This CDR3 spans 13 amino acids. Germline CDR1 reads LNHDA; CDR2 reads SQIVND (reference sequence). Trimming shortened V by 5 bases and J by 8 bases, and 15 bases separated the two germline ends. The CDR3 here is CASSSEGVRGYTF. CDR3 bases: TGTGCCAGTAGTTCCGAGGGGGTTCGCGGCTACACCTTC.

V and J are TRBV15 and TRBJ1-6; TRBD1 is a possible D gene (6 bases). This CDR3 region has 14 residues. Germline CDR1 LNHNV, CDR2 YYDKDF (reference sequence). Between the trimmed V and J ends, which lost 3 bases and 7 bases, there was a span of 10 bases. The CDR3 loop is CATSSNRDNSPLHF. The CDR3 DNA reads TGTGCCACCAGCAGTAACAGGGACAATTCACCCCTCCACTTT.

To note about this clone: The junction departs from germline at one end; a sequencing error may be responsible. The chain carries TRBV4-2 and TRBJ2-3, with D tentatively TRBD1 (5 bases). Germline V gene lookup returns CDR1 LGHNA and CDR2 YNFKEQ. The CDR3 consists of 13 residues. CDR3 in amino acids: CASSQDLDGRQNF. The CDR3, as DNA: TGTGCCAGCAGCCAAGATTTGGATGGCCGACAGAATTTT.

V gene TRBV5-4 combines with J gene TRBJ2-7, with TRBD1 matching 7 bases. V lost 4 bases to trimming and J lost 5 bases; unmatched junction nucleotides: 15. Per germline, CDR1 SGHNT and CDR2 YYREEE (reference sequence). The CDR3 spans 16 residues. CDR3 sequence: CASSRQPGRTGDEQYF. CDR3 coding DNA: TGTGCCAGCAGCCGTCAGCCGGGACGGACAGGAGACGAGCAGTACTTC.

V gene TRBV7-9 combines with J gene TRBJ1-4, with 9 bases that match TRBD1. The CDR3 covers 18 residues. V lost 1 base and J lost 0; bases outside the gene matches: 6. Looked up from germline, CDR1 is SEHNR and CDR2 is FQNEAQ (reference sequence). The CDR3 DNA reads TGTGCCAGCAGCTTAGTCCCGGGACAGGGAGCAACTAATGAAAAACTGTTTTTT. Translation gives CASSLVPGQGATNEKLFF.

The genes are TRBV6-4 and TRBJ2-5; a weak D match, TRBD1 (5 bases). Trimming stripped 7 bases from V and 3 bases from J, with 12 bases between. In germline, CDR1 is MRHNA, CDR2 SNTAGT. The CDR3 runs 13 residues. In DNA form, the CDR3 reads TGTGCCAGCAATGCTGGGGCCGAAGAGACCCAGTACTTC. This encodes CASNAGAEETQYF.

Only a few counts were recorded for this clone. The rearrangement uses TRBV11-1 and TRBJ1-1; D gene unclear. Trimming removed 5 bases at V and 2 bases at J, with 9 bases between. Germline CDR1 is SGHAT and CDR2 is FQDESV (reference sequence). The CDR3 is made up of 13 amino acids. CDR3 bases: TGTGCCAGCAGCGCGTTAGTAAACACTGAAGCTTTCTTT. Protein product: CASSALVNTEAFF.

This clone was detected a few times. Different DNA sequences within this sample yield the same CDR3. This chain links TRBV5-6 with TRBJ2-7, with D uncertain. Looked up from germline, CDR1 is SGHDT and CDR2 is YYEEEE. V was clipped by 0 bases and J by 3 bases, with 7 bases between them. The length of the CDR3 is 13 residues. CDR3 sequence (DNA): TGTGCCAGCAGCTTGGGGGCAGGCTACGAGCAGTACTTC. Protein sequence: CASSLGAGYEQYF.

The gene calls are TRBV11-3 and TRBJ1-1, with TRBD1 matching 10 bases. Trimming took 5 bases from V and 7 from J; bases not matched to a gene: 7. Per the germline V gene, CDR1 is SGHNT and CDR2 is YENEEA. This CDR3 is built from 14 residues. In nucleotides, the CDR3 is TGTGCCAGCAGCCCCGGGACAGGGGAGGGTGAAGCTTTCTTT. This translates into CASSPGTGEGEAFF.

This chain connects TRBV13 to TRBJ2-1, with a possible D match to TRBD1 (5 bases). CDR1 and CDR2 (germline): PRHDT, FYEKMQ (reference sequence). The V end lost 4 bases, the J end lost 5 bases, and 6 bases lay between the germline ends. The CDR3 is 12 residues long. The CDR3 loop reads CASSSRDNEQFF. CDR3 coding DNA: TGTGCCAGCAGCTCCAGGGACAATGAGCAGTTCTTC.

The J gene is TRBJ2-3, the V gene TRBV9, with 13 bases lining up with TRBD2. Germline V CDR1 and CDR2: SGDLS, YYNGEE. The J segment lost 2 bases and the V segment lost 0 bases, leaving 3 bases of the junction unmatched. The CDR3 length is 17 residues. DNA for the CDR3: TGTGCCAGCAGCGTAGGACTAGCGGGGGGCAACACAGATACGCAGTATTTT. Amino acids: CASSVGLAGGNTDTQYF.

This clone was counted a single time. J is TRBJ2-1 and V is TRBV11-2, with TRBD1 matching over 7 bases. The CDR3 has 14 residues. The V and J ends lost 4 bases and 15 bases, in that order; junction bases with no gene match: 15. CDR1 is SGHAT and CDR2 is FQNNGV in the germline V gene. The CDR3 sequence is CASSSARGQRRTFF. The CDR3 bases are TGTGCCAGCAGCTCCGCACGGGGACAGCGAAGGACGTTCTTC.

The chain links TRBV4-2 to TRBJ1-5; 9 bases are a match to TRBD1. Trimming at V came to 2 bases and at J to 6 bases, leaving 5 bases not matched to a gene. The CDR3 runs to 15 residues. Germline loops: CDR1 LGHNA, CDR2 YNFKEQ. This CDR3 is CASSQIDRGGQPQHF. The CDR3 bases are TGTGCCAGCAGCCAAATAGACAGGGGGGGTCAGCCCCAGCATTTT.

The chain uses TRBV7-8 and TRBJ2-5; 8 bases map to TRBD2. The CDR3 has 16 residues. V was clipped by 0 bases and J by 5 bases; unmatched bases: 8. Germline CDR1 is SGHVS and CDR2 is FQNEAQ. The CDR3 coding sequence is TGTGCCAGCAGCTTAGCTCAAGCGGGGGCTTCGGAGACCCAGTACTTC. The encoded protein is CASSLAQAGASETQYF.

V gene TRBV5-5 combines with J gene TRBJ1-1, with D possibly TRBD1 on 5 matching bases. Per the germline V gene, CDR1 is SGHKS and CDR2 is YYEKEE (reference sequence). V dropped 0 bases and J dropped 5 bases, with 14 bases sitting between them. The CDR3 length is 15 residues. This chain's CDR3 is CASSLVLGVGTEAFF. DNA of the CDR3: TGTGCCAGCAGCTTGGTTCTAGGGGTTGGAACTGAAGCTTTCTTT.

The V gene is TRBV27, the J gene TRBJ1-1, with D tentatively TRBD1 (5 bases). CDR1 and CDR2 (germline): MNHEY, SMNVEV (reference sequence). The V and J ends lost 2 bases and 2 bases respectively, with 6 bases between them. This CDR3 region has 13 residues. Written as DNA, the CDR3 is TGTGCCAGCAGTTTAGACAGTAACACTGAAGCTTTCTTT. Translating it yields CASSLDSNTEAFF.

The genes are TRBV6-7 and TRBJ2-4; tentatively, D is TRBD2 (7 bases). TRBV6-7 is reported as an ORF; its role is uncertain. The germline V and J ends were trimmed by 0 bases and 8 bases, with 20 bases remaining between them. CDR3 length equals 17 residues. CDR3 residues: CASSYSPRGAGDHIQYF. CDR3 nucleotide sequence: TGTGCCAGCAGTTACTCGCCTCGGGGGGCCGGGGACCACATTCAGTACTTC.

V usage is TRBV5-1 and J usage is TRBJ2-5; D perhaps matches TRBD2 (6 bases). Trimming pared 0 bases from V and 5 bases from J, leaving 11 bases between. The CDR3 runs to 14 residues. Germline values: CDR1 SGHRS, CDR2 YFSETQ. The CDR3 DNA is TGCGCCAGCAGCTTGGTTGGGGGGACTGAGACCCAGTACTTC. Translating it yields CASSLVGGTETQYF.